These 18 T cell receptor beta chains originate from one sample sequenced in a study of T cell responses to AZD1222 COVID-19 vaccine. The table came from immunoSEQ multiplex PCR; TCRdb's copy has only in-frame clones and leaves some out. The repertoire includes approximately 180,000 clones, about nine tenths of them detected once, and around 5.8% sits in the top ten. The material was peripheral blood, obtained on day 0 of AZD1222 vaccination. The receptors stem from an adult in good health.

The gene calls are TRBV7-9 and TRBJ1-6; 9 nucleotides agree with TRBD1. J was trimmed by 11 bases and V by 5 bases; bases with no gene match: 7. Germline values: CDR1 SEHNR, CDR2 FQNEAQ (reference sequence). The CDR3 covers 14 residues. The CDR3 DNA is TGTGCCAGCAGCAAACAGGGGGCTTCGACACCCCTCCACTTT. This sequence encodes CASSKQGASTPLHF.

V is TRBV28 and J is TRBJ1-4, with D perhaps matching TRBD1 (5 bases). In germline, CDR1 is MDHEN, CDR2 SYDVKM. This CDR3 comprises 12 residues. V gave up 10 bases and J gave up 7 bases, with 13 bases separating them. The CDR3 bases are TGTGCCACCGTGGGGGTAGGTGAAAAACTGTTTTTT. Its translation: CATVGVGEKLFF.

The CDR3 reads CASSYSRTAYGYTF. The CDR3 bases are TGTGCCAGCAGTTACTCTCGGACAGCCTATGGCTACACCTTC. The V call is TRBV6-5, the J call TRBJ1-2; D might be TRBD1 (6 bases). The V end lost 0 bases, the J end lost 4 bases, and 9 bases lay between the germline ends. The CDR3 is 14 residues long. Looked up from germline, CDR1 is MNHEY and CDR2 is SVGAGI.

The CDR3 is CASSLQSSPLHF. CDR3 nucleotide sequence: TGTGCCAGCAGTTTACAGTCTTCACCCCTCCACTTT. The chain is built from TRBV28 and TRBJ1-6; D is ambiguous. The germline CDR1 and CDR2 sequences are MDHEN and SYDVKM. There are 12 residues in the CDR3. V was pared by 2 bases and J by 9 bases, with 5 bases between.

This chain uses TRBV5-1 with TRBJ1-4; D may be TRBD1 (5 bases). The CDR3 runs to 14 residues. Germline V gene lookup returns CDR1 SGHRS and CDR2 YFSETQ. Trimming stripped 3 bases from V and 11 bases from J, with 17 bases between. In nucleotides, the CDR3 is TGCGCCAGCAGCTCCGGGTACCAGGGCGAGAAACTGTTTTTT. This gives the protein CASSSGYQGEKLFF.

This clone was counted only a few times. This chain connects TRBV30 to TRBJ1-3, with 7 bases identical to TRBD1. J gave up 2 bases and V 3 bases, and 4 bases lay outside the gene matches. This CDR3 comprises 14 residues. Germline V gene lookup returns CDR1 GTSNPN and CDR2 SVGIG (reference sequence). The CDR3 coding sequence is TGTGCCTGGAGGACAACAGGGGCTGGAAACACCATATATTTT. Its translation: CAWRTTGAGNTIYF.

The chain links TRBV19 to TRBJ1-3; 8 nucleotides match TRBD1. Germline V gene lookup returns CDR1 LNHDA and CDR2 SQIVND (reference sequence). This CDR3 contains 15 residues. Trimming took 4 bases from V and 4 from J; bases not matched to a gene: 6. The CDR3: CASSTRQGLGNTIYF. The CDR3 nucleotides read TGTGCCAGTAGTACTAGACAGGGGCTGGGAAACACCATATATTTT.

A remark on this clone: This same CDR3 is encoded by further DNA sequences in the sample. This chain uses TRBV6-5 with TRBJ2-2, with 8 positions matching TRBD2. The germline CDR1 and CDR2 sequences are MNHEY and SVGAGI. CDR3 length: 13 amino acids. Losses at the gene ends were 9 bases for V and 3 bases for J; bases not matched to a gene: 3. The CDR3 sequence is CASSRGDTGELFF. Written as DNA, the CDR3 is TGTGCCAGTTCGCGGGGGGACACCGGGGAGCTGTTTTTT.

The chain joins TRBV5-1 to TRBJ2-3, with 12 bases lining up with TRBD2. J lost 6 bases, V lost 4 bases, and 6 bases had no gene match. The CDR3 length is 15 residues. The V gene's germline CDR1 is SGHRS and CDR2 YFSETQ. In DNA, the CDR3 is TGCGCCAGCAGCCCACTAGCGGGGGGAATCGATACGCAGTATTTT. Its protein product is CASSPLAGGIDTQYF. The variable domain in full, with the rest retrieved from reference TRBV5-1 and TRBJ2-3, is KAGVTQTPRYLIKTRGQQVTLSCSPISGHRSVSWYQQTPGQGLQFLFEYFSETQRNKGNFPGRFSGRQFSNSRSEMNVSTLELGDSALYLCASSPLAGGIDTQYFGPGTRLTVL.

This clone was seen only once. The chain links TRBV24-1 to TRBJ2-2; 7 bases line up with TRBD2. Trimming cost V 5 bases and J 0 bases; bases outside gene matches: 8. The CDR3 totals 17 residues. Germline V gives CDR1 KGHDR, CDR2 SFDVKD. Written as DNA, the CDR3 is TGTGCCACCAGTGGCGGGGCTAGCGGTCCGAACACCGGGGAGCTGTTTTTT. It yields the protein CATSGGASGPNTGELFF.

Here the CDR3 reads CASSSGSYNEQFF. CDR3 bases: TGTGCCAGCAGCTCCGGGAGCTACAATGAGCAGTTCTTC. The chain combines TRBV11-3 with TRBJ2-1; D is perhaps TRBD2 (6 bases). V was trimmed by 4 bases and J by 3 bases, leaving 7 bases between them. This CDR3 spans 13 amino acids. Germline CDR1 SGHNT, CDR2 YENEEA.

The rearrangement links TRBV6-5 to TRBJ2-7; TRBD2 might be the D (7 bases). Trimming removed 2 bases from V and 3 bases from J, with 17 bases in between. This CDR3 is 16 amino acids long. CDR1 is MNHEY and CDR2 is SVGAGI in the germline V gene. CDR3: CASSYGGGATLYEQYF. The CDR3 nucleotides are TGTGCCAGCAGTTACGGGGGGGGCGCAACCCTCTACGAGCAGTACTTC.

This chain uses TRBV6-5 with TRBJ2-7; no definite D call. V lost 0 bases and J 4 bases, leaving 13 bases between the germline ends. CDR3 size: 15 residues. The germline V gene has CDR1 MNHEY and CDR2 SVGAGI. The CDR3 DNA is TGTGCCAGCAGTTACTCTGCGGTTAAGCAGTACGAGCAGTACTTC. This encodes CASSYSAVKQYEQYF.

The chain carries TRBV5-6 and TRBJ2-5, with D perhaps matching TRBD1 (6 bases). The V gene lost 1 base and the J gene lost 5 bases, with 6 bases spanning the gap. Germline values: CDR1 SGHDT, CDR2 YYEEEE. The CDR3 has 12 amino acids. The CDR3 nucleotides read TGTGCCAGCAGCTTGAGGGGGGAGACCCAGTACTTC. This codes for CASSLRGETQYF.

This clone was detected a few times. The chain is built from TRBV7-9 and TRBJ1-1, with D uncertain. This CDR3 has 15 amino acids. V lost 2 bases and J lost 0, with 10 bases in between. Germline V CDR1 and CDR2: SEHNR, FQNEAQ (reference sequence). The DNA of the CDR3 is TGTGCCAGCAGCTTAAGACGGACCTTGAACACTGAAGCTTTCTTT. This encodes CASSLRRTLNTEAFF.

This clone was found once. CDR3 sequence: CASSPGQGEGEKLFF. The CDR3 DNA reads TGTGCCAGCAGCCCTGGACAGGGGGAGGGGGAAAAACTGTTTTTT. J is TRBJ1-4 and V is TRBV7-9, with 10 bases fitting TRBD1. V lost 5 bases to trimming and J lost 8 bases; unmatched junction nucleotides: 8. CDR1 SEHNR and CDR2 FQNEAQ come from the germline V gene (reference sequence). The CDR3 consists of 15 residues. The full variable domain, rest sourced from reference TRBV7-9 and TRBJ1-4, is DTGVSQNPRHKITKRGQNVTFRCDPISEHNRLYWYRQTLGQGPEFLTYFQNEAQLEKSRLLSDRFSAERPKGSFSTLEIQRTEQGDSAMYLCASSPGQGEGEKLFFGSGTQLSVL.

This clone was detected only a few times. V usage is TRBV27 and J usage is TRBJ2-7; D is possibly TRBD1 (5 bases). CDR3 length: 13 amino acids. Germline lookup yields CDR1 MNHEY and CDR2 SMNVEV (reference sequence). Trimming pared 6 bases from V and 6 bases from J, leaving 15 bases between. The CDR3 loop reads CASRLQALSEQYF. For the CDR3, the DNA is TGTGCCAGCAGACTACAGGCTTTATCCGAGCAGTACTTC.

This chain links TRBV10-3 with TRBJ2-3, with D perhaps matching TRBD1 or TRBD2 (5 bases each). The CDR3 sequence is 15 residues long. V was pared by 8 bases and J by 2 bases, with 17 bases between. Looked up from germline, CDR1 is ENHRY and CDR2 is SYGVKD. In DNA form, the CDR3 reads TGTGCCATCGGCGCCGGGACCACACTCACAGATACGCAGTATTTT. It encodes CAIGAGTTLTDTQYF.